These 23 T cell receptor beta chains originate from one sample sequenced in a study of cytomegalovirus exposure and HLA in healthy donors. PCR was performed using 60 Vbeta and 13 Jbeta primers. Clones were sequenced by immunoSEQ multiplex PCR, and TCRdb holds only the in-frame ones, with some missing. This table lists tens of thousands of clones. Source material: PBMCs. The receptor source for this set is a male donor in good health and CMV-seronegative.

The chain combines TRBV25-1 with TRBJ2-7, with 10 nucleotides matching TRBD2. CDR3 length: 13 residues. CDR1 is MGHDK and CDR2 is SYGVNS in the germline V gene. Trimming at V came to 5 bases and at J to 5 bases, leaving 3 bases not matched to a gene. CDR3 DNA sequence: TGTGCCAGCAGTCCTAGCGGGAGTAACGAGCAGTACTTC. It is translated as CASSPSGSNEQYF.

The V and J genes are TRBV4-1 and TRBJ2-7; 7 bases agree with TRBD1. Losses at the gene ends were 4 bases for V and 4 bases for J; bases not matched to a gene: 25. The CDR3 runs 20 residues. Per germline, CDR1 MGHRA and CDR2 YSYEKL. The CDR3 sequence: CASSPAHGQEYLGGSYEQYF. The CDR3 region has the DNA TGCGCCAGCAGCCCCGCCCACGGACAGGAATACCTAGGGGGTTCATACGAGCAGTACTTC.

The rearrangement joins TRBV5-6 to TRBJ2-1; tentative D call: TRBD2 (6 bases). The germline V gene encodes CDR1 SGHDT and CDR2 YYEEEE. The CDR3 extends over 19 amino acids. V was cut by 5 bases and J by 3 bases, with 27 bases left in between. The CDR3 DNA reads as TGTGCCAGCAGTCAAATAAAGGGTGGGCTAGCGAACATCTACAATGAGCAGTTCTTC. Translated, it gives CASSQIKGGLANIYNEQFF.

The chain couples TRBV29-1 to TRBJ2-5; 9 bases fit TRBD2. The CDR3 consists of 16 residues. Germline CDR1 SQVTM, CDR2 ANQGSEA. The ends lost 0 bases at V and 5 bases at J; junction bases unmatched: 10. The CDR3 region has the DNA TGCAGCGTTGAAGACGGCGGCGGGAGGGCCCGCGAGACCCAGTACTTC. Translating gives CSVEDGGGRARETQYF.

The chain links TRBV7-2 to TRBJ1-1; D gene ambiguous. V was cut by 4 bases and J by 6 bases, with 12 bases left in between. This CDR3 spans 13 amino acids. Germline lookup yields CDR1 SGHTA and CDR2 FQGNSA. CDR3 protein: CASSSRRRAEAFF. The CDR3 DNA reads as TGTGCCAGCAGCTCGCGACGGAGGGCTGAAGCTTTCTTT.

This sequence joins TRBV6-5 and TRBJ2-1; 8 positions match TRBD2. CDR3 length: 15 amino acids. V lost 5 bases and J lost 5; bases outside the gene matches: 8. The germline V gene encodes CDR1 MNHEY and CDR2 SVGAGI. CDR3 protein: CASSTRGGVDNEQFF. In DNA form, the CDR3 reads TGTGCCAGCAGTACCCGGGGGGGTGTCGACAATGAGCAGTTCTTC.

The rearrangement links TRBV7-3 to TRBJ2-1, with 10 bases identical to TRBD2. The germline V gene encodes CDR1 SGHTA and CDR2 FQGTGA. This CDR3 is 15 amino acids long. The V segment lost 5 bases and the J segment 4 bases; nucleotides outside the gene matches: 5. For the CDR3, the DNA is TGTGCCAGCAGCCTGACTAGCGGGCGTTACAATGAGCAGTTCTTC. This encodes CASSLTSGRYNEQFF.

This chain uses TRBV6-5 with TRBJ2-7, with 11 bases identical to TRBD2. The CDR3 sequence is 15 residues long. Losses at the gene ends were 4 bases for V and 3 bases for J; bases not matched to a gene: 5. Per the germline V gene, CDR1 is MNHEY and CDR2 is SVGAGI. CDR3 bases: TGTGCCAGCAGTTCCCCGGGACTAGCGGACTACGAGCAGTACTTC. Translated: CASSSPGLADYEQYF.

The chain employs TRBV29-1 and TRBJ2-7, with 7 nucleotides matching TRBD1. Germline values: CDR1 SQVTM, CDR2 ANQGSEA. V lost 0 bases and J lost 4; bases outside the gene matches: 12. CDR3 length: 16 residues. CDR3 in DNA: TGCAGCGTTGAAGATTGGGACAGCTCCGTGCCATACGAGCAGTACTTC. Protein sequence: CSVEDWDSSVPYEQYF.

The rearrangement links TRBV10-3 to TRBJ2-7; a weak D match, TRBD1 (6 bases). V was clipped by 2 bases and J by 3 bases, with 20 bases between them. This CDR3 has 17 residues. From germline, CDR1 is ENHRY and CDR2 SYGVKD. CDR3: CAISEGTLTGRGYEQYF. For the CDR3, the DNA is TGTGCCATCAGTGAGGGAACCCTGACAGGAAGAGGCTACGAGCAGTACTTC.

This chain connects TRBV25-1 to TRBJ2-5; TRBD1 is a possible D gene (5 bases). Trimming took 2 bases from V and 0 from J, leaving 10 bases between them. The CDR3 has 15 amino acids. Germline V gene lookup returns CDR1 MGHDK and CDR2 SYGVNS. The CDR3 sequence is CASSEVKGYQETQYF. Here the CDR3 DNA reads TGTGCCAGCAGTGAAGTAAAGGGGTACCAAGAGACCCAGTACTTC.

The chain combines TRBV5-1 with TRBJ2-1, with 11 bases that match TRBD1. V shed 4 bases, J shed 6 bases, and the junction held 3 bases outside the gene matches. From germline, CDR1 is SGHRS and CDR2 YFSETQ. The length of the CDR3 is 14 residues. The CDR3 loop reads CASSPGTGGNEQFF. The CDR3 nucleotides read TGCGCCAGCAGCCCGGGGACAGGGGGCAATGAGCAGTTCTTC. Looking up the rest from reference TRBV5-1 and TRBJ2-1 gives the full variable domain: KAGVTQTPRYLIKTRGQQVTLSCSPISGHRSVSWYQQTPGQGLQFLFEYFSETQRNKGNFPGRFSGRQFSNSRSEMNVSTLELGDSALYLCASSPGTGGNEQFFGPGTRLTVL.

The chain is built from TRBV5-1 and TRBJ2-5, with 8 bases identical to TRBD2. The CDR3 contains 17 residues. Germline V CDR1 and CDR2: SGHRS, YFSETQ. The V and J ends lost 0 bases and 5 bases, in that order; junction bases with no gene match: 12. For the CDR3, the DNA is TGCGCCAGCAGCTTGGGGGCCGGGAGGGCCGGGCGGGAGACCCAGTACTTC. It is translated as CASSLGAGRAGRETQYF.

V usage is TRBV29-1 and J usage is TRBJ2-7, with 8 nucleotides matching TRBD1. Trimming took 7 bases from V and 5 from J; bases not matched to a gene: 10. The CDR3 spans 13 residues. CDR1 SQVTM and CDR2 ANQGSEA come from the germline V gene. CDR3 loop: CSALRQGKNEQYF. The CDR3 region has the DNA TGCAGCGCCCTCCGACAGGGGAAAAACGAGCAGTACTTC.

As DNA, the CDR3 is TGTGCCAGCAGCTTGACCTTAACGGGCACTGAAGCTTTCTTT. Its protein product is CASSLTLTGTEAFF. The chain combines TRBV7-9 with TRBJ1-1, with D unclear. Germline lookup yields CDR1 SEHNR and CDR2 FQNEAQ (reference sequence). Trimming shortened V by 3 bases and J by 4 bases, and 12 bases separated the two germline ends. The CDR3 consists of 14 residues.

The chain combines TRBV5-5 with TRBJ1-1, with D maybe TRBD1 (5 bases). V was shortened by 2 bases and J by 1 base, with 15 bases between the two germline ends. The V gene's germline CDR1 is SGHKS and CDR2 YYEKEE (reference sequence). This CDR3 has 16 amino acids. In nucleotides, the CDR3 is TGTGCCAGCAGCTTACGGGTGACAGTTGGGAACACTGAAGCTTTCTTT. Its translation: CASSLRVTVGNTEAFF.

The J gene is TRBJ2-7, the V gene TRBV6-4; a weak D match, TRBD2 (5 bases). Germline loops: CDR1 MRHNA, CDR2 SNTAGT. The length of the CDR3 is 16 residues. The V end was cut by 4 bases, the J end by 2 bases, with 18 bases between. The CDR3 is CASSGGFRGSPYEQYF. The CDR3 nucleotides are TGTGCCAGCAGTGGAGGGTTTAGAGGATCGCCCTACGAGCAGTACTTC.

The genes are TRBV9 and TRBJ2-7, with 8 bases lining up with TRBD1. V trimming: 6 bases; J trimming: 2 bases; junction bases outside the gene matches: 10. Per germline, CDR1 SGDLS and CDR2 YYNGEE. CDR3 length: 15 amino acids. CDR3 amino acids: CASTKEGTGPYEQYF. CDR3 DNA: TGTGCCAGCACCAAGGAGGGGACAGGCCCCTACGAGCAGTACTTC.

CDR3: CASSLTSGPYEQYF. DNA for the CDR3: TGTGCCAGCAGCCTGACTAGCGGTCCCTACGAGCAGTACTTC. The chain couples TRBV7-2 to TRBJ2-7, with 9 bases aligning to TRBD2. CDR1 is SGHTA and CDR2 is FQGNSA in the germline V gene. V was clipped by 5 bases and J by 2 bases; unmatched bases: 4. The CDR3 runs to 14 residues.

V and J are TRBV6-6 and TRBJ2-7; 9 bases fit TRBD1. There are 14 residues in the CDR3. Looked up from germline, CDR1 is MNHNY and CDR2 is SVGAGI (reference sequence). V dropped 11 bases and J dropped 2; count of bases not matched to a gene: 10. The CDR3 here is CAGSGTGWAYEQYF. In nucleotides, the CDR3 is TGTGCCGGATCTGGGACAGGGTGGGCCTACGAGCAGTACTTC.

This chain joins TRBV2 and TRBJ1-4, with TRBD1 matching over 10 bases. The germline CDR1 and CDR2 sequences are SNHLY and FYNNEI. CDR3 length: 14 residues. V gave up 6 bases and J gave up 7 bases; unmatched junction bases: 5. CDR3 amino acids: CASSGQGVREKLFF. The CDR3 DNA follows: TGTGCCAGCAGCGGACAGGGGGTCCGTGAAAAACTGTTTTTT.

The gene calls are TRBV6-5 and TRBJ2-2; possible D gene TRBD1, 6 bases. Germline CDR1 and CDR2: MNHEY and SVGAGI. Between the trimmed V and J ends, which lost 0 bases and 6 bases, there was a span of 11 bases. CDR3 length: 15 residues. The CDR3 loop is CASSYSRGMAGELFF. In DNA, the CDR3 is TGTGCCAGCAGTTACTCTAGGGGGATGGCCGGGGAGCTGTTTTTT.

This chain joins TRBV7-2 and TRBJ2-7, with a weak D call TRBD2 (6 bases). The length of the CDR3 is 14 residues. The V gene's germline CDR1 is SGHTA and CDR2 FQGNSA. V was pared by 3 bases and J by 2 bases, with 11 bases between. In nucleotides, the CDR3 is TGTGCCAGCAGCTTGGGTCCTAGCGCCTACGAGCAGTACTTC. Translated: CASSLGPSAYEQYF.